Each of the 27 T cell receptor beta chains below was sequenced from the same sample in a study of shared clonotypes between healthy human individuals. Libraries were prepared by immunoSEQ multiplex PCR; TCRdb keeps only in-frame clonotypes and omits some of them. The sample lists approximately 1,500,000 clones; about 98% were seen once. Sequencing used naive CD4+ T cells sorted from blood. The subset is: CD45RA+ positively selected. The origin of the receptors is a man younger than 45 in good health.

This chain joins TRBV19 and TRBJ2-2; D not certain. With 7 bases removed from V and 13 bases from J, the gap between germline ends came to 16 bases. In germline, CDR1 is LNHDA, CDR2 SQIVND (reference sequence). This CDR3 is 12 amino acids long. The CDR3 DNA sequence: TGTGCCAGTAATGATGTGTCGGGTGGGCTGTTTTTT. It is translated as CASNDVSGGLFF. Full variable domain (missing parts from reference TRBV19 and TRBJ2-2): DGGITQSPKYLFRKEGQNVTLSCEQNLNHDAMYWYRQDPGQGLRLIYYSQIVNDFQKGDIAEGYSVSREKKESFPLTVTSAQKNPTAFYLCASNDVSGGLFFGEGSRLTVL.

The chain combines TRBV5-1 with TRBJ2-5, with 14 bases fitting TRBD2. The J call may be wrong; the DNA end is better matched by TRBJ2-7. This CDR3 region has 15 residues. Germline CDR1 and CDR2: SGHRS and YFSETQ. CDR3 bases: TGCGCCAGCAGCTCCGGACTAGCGGGAGGAGGCGAGCAGTACTTC. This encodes CASSSGLAGGGEQYF.

This CDR3 reads CASSRSGLVTRNEQFF. The CDR3 DNA follows: TGTGCCAGCAGCAGGTCGGGACTAGTTACGAGAAATGAGCAGTTCTTC. The chain links TRBV14 to TRBJ2-1; TRBD2 aligns across 8 bases. V was clipped by 5 bases and J by 7 bases; unmatched bases: 13. The CDR3 is 16 residues long. The V gene's germline CDR1 is SGHDN and CDR2 FVKESK. The full variable domain, with the rest looked up from reference TRBV14 and TRBJ2-1, is EAGVTQFPSHSVIEKGQTVTLRCDPISGHDNLYWYRRVMGKEIKFLLHFVKESKQDESGMPNNRFLAERTGGTYSTLKVQPAELEDSGVYFCASSRSGLVTRNEQFFGPGTRLTVL.

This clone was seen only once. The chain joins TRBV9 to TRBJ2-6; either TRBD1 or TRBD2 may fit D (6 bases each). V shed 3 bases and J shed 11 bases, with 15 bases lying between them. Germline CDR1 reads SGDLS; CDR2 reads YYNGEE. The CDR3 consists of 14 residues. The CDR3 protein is CASSAGEPGDVLTF. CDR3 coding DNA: TGTGCCAGCAGCGCGGGAGAACCAGGGGACGTCCTGACTTTC.

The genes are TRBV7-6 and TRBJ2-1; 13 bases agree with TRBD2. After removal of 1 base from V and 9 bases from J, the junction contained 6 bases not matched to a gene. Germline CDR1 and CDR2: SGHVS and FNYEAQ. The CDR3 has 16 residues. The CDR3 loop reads CASSLGTSGSLGEQFF. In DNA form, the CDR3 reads TGTGCCAGCAGCTTAGGGACTAGCGGGAGTTTGGGTGAGCAGTTCTTC.

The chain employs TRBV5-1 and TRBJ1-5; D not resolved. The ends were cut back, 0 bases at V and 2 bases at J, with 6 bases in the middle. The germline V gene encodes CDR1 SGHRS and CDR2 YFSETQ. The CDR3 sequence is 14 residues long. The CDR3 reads CASSLGPGNQPQHF. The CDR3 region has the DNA TGCGCCAGCAGCTTGGGTCCCGGCAATCAGCCCCAGCATTTT. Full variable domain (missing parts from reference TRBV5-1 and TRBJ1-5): KAGVTQTPRYLIKTRGQQVTLSCSPISGHRSVSWYQQTPGQGLQFLFEYFSETQRNKGNFPGRFSGRQFSNSRSEMNVSTLELGDSALYLCASSLGPGNQPQHFGDGTRLSIL.

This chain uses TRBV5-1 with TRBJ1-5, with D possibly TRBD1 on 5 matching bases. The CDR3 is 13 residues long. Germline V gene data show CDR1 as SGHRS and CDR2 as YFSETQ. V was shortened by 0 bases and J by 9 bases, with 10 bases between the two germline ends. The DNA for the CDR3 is TGCGCCAGCAGCTTGGATCCCCAGGGGCCCCAGCATTTT. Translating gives CASSLDPQGPQHF.

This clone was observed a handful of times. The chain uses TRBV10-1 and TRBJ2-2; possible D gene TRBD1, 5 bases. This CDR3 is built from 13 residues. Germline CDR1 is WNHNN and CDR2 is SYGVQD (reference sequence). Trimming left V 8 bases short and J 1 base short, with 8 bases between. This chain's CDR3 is CASRQGNTGELFF. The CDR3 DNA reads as TGCGCCAGCCGGCAGGGGAACACCGGGGAGCTGTTTTTT.

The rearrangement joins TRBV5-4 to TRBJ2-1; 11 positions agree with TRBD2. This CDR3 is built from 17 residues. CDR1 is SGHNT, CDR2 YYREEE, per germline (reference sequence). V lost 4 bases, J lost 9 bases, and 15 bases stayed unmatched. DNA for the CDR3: TGTGCCAGCAGCCGCGTAGGAACTAGCGGGGGTTCGGGTGAGCAGTTCTTC. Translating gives CASSRVGTSGGSGEQFF.

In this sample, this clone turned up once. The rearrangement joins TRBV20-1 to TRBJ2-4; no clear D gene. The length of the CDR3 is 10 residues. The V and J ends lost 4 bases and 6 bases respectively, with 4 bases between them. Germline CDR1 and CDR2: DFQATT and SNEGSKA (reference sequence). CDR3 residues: CSANRNIQYF. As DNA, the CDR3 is TGCAGTGCTAACAGAAACATTCAGTACTTC.

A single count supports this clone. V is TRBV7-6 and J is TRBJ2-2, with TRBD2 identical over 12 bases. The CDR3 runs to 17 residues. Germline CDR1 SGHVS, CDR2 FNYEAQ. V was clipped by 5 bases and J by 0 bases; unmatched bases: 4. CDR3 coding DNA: TGTGCCAGCAGCCCCTGGACTAGCGGGACGAACACCGGGGAGCTGTTTTTT. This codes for CASSPWTSGTNTGELFF.

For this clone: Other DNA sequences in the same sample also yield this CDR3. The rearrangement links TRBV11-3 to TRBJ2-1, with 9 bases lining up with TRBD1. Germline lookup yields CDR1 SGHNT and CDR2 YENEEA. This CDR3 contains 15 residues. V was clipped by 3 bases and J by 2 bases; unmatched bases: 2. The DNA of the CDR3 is TGTGCCAGCAGCTTGGGGACAGGGACCTACAATGAGCAGTTCTTC. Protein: CASSLGTGTYNEQFF.

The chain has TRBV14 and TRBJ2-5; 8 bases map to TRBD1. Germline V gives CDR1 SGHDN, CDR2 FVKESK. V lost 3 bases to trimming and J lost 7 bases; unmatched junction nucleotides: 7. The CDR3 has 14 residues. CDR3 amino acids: CASSHRGQVATQYF. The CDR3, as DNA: TGTGCCAGCAGCCACAGGGGACAGGTTGCGACCCAGTACTTC.

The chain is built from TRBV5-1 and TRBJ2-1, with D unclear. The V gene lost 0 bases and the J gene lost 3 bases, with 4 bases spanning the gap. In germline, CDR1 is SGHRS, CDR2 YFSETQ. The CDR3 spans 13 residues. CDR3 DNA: TGCGCCAGCAGCTTGGACCACTACAATGAGCAGTTCTTC. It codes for CASSLDHYNEQFF.

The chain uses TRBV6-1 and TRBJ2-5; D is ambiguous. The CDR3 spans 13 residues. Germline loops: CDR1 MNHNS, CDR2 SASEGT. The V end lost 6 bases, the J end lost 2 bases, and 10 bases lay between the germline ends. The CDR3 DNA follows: TGTGCCAGCAGGGCAAGCTCTCAAGAGACCCAGTACTTC. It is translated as CASRASSQETQYF.

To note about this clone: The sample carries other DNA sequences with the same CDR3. Here the CDR3 DNA reads TGTGCCAGTTCGCTAGCGGGAGGGTACAATGAGCAGTTCTTC. Translation: CASSLAGGYNEQFF. The genes are TRBV19 and TRBJ2-1, with 12 bases matching TRBD2. V was clipped by 8 bases and J by 4 bases; unmatched bases: 3. The CDR3 runs 14 residues. Per germline, CDR1 LNHDA and CDR2 SQIVND (reference sequence).

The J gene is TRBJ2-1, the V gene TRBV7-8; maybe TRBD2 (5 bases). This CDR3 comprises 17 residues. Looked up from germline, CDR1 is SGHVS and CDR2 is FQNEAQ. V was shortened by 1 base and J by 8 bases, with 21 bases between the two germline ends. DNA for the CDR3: TGTGCCAGCAGCTTAGTCCACACGGATCGGCTAGCTTATGAGCAGTTCTTC. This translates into CASSLVHTDRLAYEQFF. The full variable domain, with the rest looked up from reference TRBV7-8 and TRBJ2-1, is GAGVSQSPRYKVAKRGQDVALRCDPISGHVSLFWYQQALGQGPEFLTYFQNEAQLDKSGLPSDRFFAERPEGSVSTLKIQRTQQEDSAVYLCASSLVHTDRLAYEQFFGPGTRLTVL.

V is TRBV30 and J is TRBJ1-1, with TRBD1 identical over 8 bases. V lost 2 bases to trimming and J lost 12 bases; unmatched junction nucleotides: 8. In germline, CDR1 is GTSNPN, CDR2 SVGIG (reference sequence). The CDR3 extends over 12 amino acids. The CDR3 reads CAWSRVGTGPFF. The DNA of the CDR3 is TGTGCCTGGAGTAGGGTGGGGACAGGACCTTTCTTT.

CDR3: CASSLQGLAENNEQFF. CDR3 nucleotides: TGTGCCAGCAGCCTCCAGGGACTAGCGGAAAATAATGAGCAGTTCTTC. The V gene is TRBV5-4, the J gene TRBJ2-1; 11 nucleotides align to TRBD2. Per the germline V gene, CDR1 is SGHNT and CDR2 is YYREEE (reference sequence). There are 16 residues in the CDR3. Germline trimming cut 4 bases from V and 7 bases from J; bases unmatched to any gene: 10.

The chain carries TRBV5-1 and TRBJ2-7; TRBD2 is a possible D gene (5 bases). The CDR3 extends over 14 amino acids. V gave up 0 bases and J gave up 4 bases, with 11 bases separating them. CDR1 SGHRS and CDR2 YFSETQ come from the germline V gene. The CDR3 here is CASSLDSDYYEQYF. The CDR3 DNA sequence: TGCGCCAGCAGCTTGGATTCAGACTATTACGAGCAGTACTTC.

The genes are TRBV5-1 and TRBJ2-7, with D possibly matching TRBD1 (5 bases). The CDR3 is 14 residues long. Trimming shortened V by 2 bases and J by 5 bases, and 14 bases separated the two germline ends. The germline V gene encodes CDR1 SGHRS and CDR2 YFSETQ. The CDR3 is CASSLQVSTNEQYF. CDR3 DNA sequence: TGCGCCAGCAGCTTACAGGTCTCGACGAACGAGCAGTACTTC.

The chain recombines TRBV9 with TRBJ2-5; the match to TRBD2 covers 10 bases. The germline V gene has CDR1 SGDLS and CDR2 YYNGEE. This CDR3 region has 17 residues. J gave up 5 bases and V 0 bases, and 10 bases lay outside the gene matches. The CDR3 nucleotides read TGTGCCAGCAGCGTAGACCCAGCGGGAGGGACTCTGGAGACCCAGTACTTC. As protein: CASSVDPAGGTLETQYF.

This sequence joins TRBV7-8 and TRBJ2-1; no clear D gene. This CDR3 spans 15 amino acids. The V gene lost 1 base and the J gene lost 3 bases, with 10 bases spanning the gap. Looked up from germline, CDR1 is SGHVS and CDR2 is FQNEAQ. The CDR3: CASSLVRQLYNEQFF. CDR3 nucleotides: TGTGCCAGCAGCTTAGTGAGGCAGCTCTACAATGAGCAGTTCTTC.

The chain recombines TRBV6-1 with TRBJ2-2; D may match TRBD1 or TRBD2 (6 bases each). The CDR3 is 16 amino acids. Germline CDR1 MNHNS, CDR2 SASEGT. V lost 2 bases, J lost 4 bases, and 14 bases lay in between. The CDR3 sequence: CASSELGGWVTGELFF. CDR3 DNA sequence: TGTGCCAGCAGTGAACTGGGGGGCTGGGTCACCGGGGAGCTGTTTTTT.

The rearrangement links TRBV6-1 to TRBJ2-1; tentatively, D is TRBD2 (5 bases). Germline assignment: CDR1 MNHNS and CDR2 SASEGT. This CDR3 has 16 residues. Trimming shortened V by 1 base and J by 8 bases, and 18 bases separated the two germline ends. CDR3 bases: TGTGCCAGCAGTGAAGAGGGTCTAGCTCTTAGGGATGAGCAGTTCTTC. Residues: CASSEEGLALRDEQFF.

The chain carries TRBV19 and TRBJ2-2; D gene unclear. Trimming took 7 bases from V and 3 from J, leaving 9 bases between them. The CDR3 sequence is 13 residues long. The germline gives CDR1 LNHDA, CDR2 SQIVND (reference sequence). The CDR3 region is CASKAGYTGELFF. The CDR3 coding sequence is TGTGCCAGTAAGGCAGGCTACACCGGGGAGCTGTTTTTT.

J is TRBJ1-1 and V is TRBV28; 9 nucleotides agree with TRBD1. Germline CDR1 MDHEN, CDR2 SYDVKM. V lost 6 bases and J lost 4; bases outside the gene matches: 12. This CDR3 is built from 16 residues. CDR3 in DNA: TGTGCCAGCAGCCACGGGACAGGGAGAGGGAGCACTGAAGCTTTCTTT. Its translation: CASSHGTGRGSTEAFF.